These T cell receptor beta chains were read from a single sample in a study of blood T cell repertoires in COVID-19. Sequencing used immunoSEQ multiplex PCR; TCRdb keeps in-frame clones, though not all of them. The sample contains roughly 14,000 clones, around 90% of which appear only once. The material sequenced was peripheral blood. Source of these receptors: a human donor with active COVID-19. The donor label of this sample is uncertain. Both conserved end residues are part of each CDR3. The order of the fields is J gene, clone size, D gene, V gene, CDR3 DNA, CDR3 protein. D genes are given only for firm matches. For some rows the clone size is stated as once, few or many, or as a class when expanded; others skip it.

TRBJ2-1 | . | . | TRBV29-1 | TGCAGCGTTGACGGCTGGAACACTAACAATGAGCAGTTCTTC | CSVDGWNTNNEQFF
TRBJ1-1 | . | . | TRBV29-1 | TGCAGCGTCCTGTATGCGGGTGGTGAAGCTTTCTTT | CSVLYAGGEAFF
TRBJ1-2 | few | TRBD1 | TRBV6-2/TRBV6-3 | TGTGCCAGCAGTCAGGGGGCTCAAGGCTACACCTTC | CASSQGAQGYTF
TRBJ2-1 | . | . | TRBV5-1 | TGCGCCAGCAGCTCGCGGACTGGGGGCGATGAGCAGTTCTTC | CASSSRTGGDEQFF
TRBJ1-2 | . | . | TRBV7-8 | TGTGCCAGCAGCTTAGTTTATCGGCCCACAGCTAACTATGGCTACACCTTC | CASSLVYRPTANYGYTF
TRBJ1-5 | . | . | TRBV6-5 | TGTGCCAGCCGGACAGAATTATATAGCAATCAGCCCCAGCATTTT | CASRTELYSNQPQHF
TRBJ2-2 | few | . | TRBV2 | TGTGCCAGCAGTCAGGGGACCGGGGAGCTGTTTTTT | CASSQGTGELFF
TRBJ1-6 | . | TRBD1 | TRBV5-4 | TGTGCCAGCAGCTTGGGTAGCCAGGGGGCCTTTAATTCACCCCTCCACTTT | CASSLGSQGAFNSPLHF
TRBJ1-5 | . | . | TRBV19 | TGTGCCAGTAGTACCCCGAGACAGCCCCAGCATTTT | CASSTPRQPQHF
TRBJ1-2 | . | TRBD1 | TRBV4-1 | TGCGCCAGCAGCCAAGAAACAGGGGAGGTATATGGCTACACCTTC | CASSQETGEVYGYTF
TRBJ2-2 | . | TRBD1 | TRBV6-5 | TGTGCCAGCAGGGACAGGGGGCGCGGCGGGGAGCTGTTTTTT | CASRDRGRGGELFF
TRBJ1-2 | . | TRBD1 | TRBV5-4 | TGTGCCAGCAGCTTAGGGGGACAGGGGGGATACTATGGCTACACCTTC | CASSLGGQGGYYGYTF
TRBJ1-5 | . | . | TRBV2 | TGTGCCAGCAGTGAAGGGAGGGTCGGCAATCAGCCCCAGCATTTT | CASSEGRVGNQPQHF
TRBJ2-1 | . | . | TRBV3-1/TRBV3-2 | TGTGCCAGCAGCCAAGCTCTAGCGCCCAAGCAGTTCTTC | CASSQALAPKQFF
TRBJ1-6 | . | . | TRBV5-1 | TGCGCCAGCAGCTTTAGCGGGGAGGCTTCACCCCTCCACTTT | CASSFSGEASPLHF
TRBJ2-2 | . | TRBD2 | TRBV19 | TGTGCCAGTTGGTGGGGGGGAAACACCGGGGAGCTGTTTTTT | CASWWGGNTGELFF
TRBJ1-2 | . | . | TRBV7-8 | TGTGCCAGCAGCTTAGCCTCTAACTATGGCTACACCTTC | CASSLASNYGYTF
TRBJ2-7 | . | TRBD2 | TRBV2 | TGTGCCAGCAGTTTAACTGCGCCTAGCGGGACGGGCGTTCGGGAGCAGTACTTC | CASSLTAPSGTGVREQYF
TRBJ1-5 | . | TRBD1 | TRBV5-1 | TGCGCCAGCAGGACCGGGACAGGGGCAGGCCAGCCCCAGCATTTT | CASRTGTGAGQPQHF
TRBJ2-2 | . | . | TRBV9 | TGTGCCAGCAGCGTAGGGGCATCCGGGGAGCTGTTTTTT | CASSVGASGELFF
TRBJ1-2 | . | . | TRBV19 | TGTGCCAGTAGTATATTAGCGGGAACCGACTATGGCTACACCTTC | CASSILAGTDYGYTF
TRBJ1-5 | . | TRBD1 | TRBV7-2 | TGTGCCAGCAGCGCGAGGACAGGGCGAAATCAGCCCCAGCATTTT | CASSARTGRNQPQHF
TRBJ2-1 | . | . | TRBV18 | TGTGCCAGCTCAGATAGCGGCTACAATGAGCAGTTCTTC | CASSDSGYNEQFF
TRBJ2-1 | . | . | TRBV9 | TGTGCCAGCAGCGTAGCTTTAGCGCGATACTCCTACAATGAGCAGTTCTTC | CASSVALARYSYNEQFF
TRBJ1-2 | . | . | TRBV14 | TGTGCCAGCAGCCCGAGGGGAGGGGCCTTTGGCTACACCTTC | CASSPRGGAFGYTF
TRBJ2-2 | . | . | TRBV7-8 | TGTGCCAGCAGCTCGGGTCGGCAGACCGCGAACACCGGGGAGCTGTTTTTT | CASSSGRQTANTGELFF
TRBJ2-3 | . | TRBD1 | TRBV27 | TGTGCCAGCAGTTTCGGACAGGGCCTCACAGATACGCAGTATTTT | CASSFGQGLTDTQYF
TRBJ2-2 | . | TRBD2 | TRBV15 | TGTGCCACCAGCAGAGGGGGACTAGCGGCAAACACCGGGGAGCTGTTTTTT | CATSRGGLAANTGELFF
TRBJ2-7 | . | . | TRBV13 | TGTGCCAGCAGCGGTCGGTCACACGGGGGTAGAGGCGAGCAGTACTTC | CASSGRSHGGRGEQYF
TRBJ1-5 | few | . | TRBV6-1 | TGTGCCAGCAGTGAAGGCGGGCGTCAGCCCCAGCATTTT | CASSEGGRQPQHF
TRBJ2-1 | . | . | TRBV14 | TGTGCCAGCAGCCGCGACAGCTCATACAATGAGCAGTTCTTC | CASSRDSSYNEQFF